This entry features one T cell receptor beta chain sequence. Sequenced by immunoSEQ multiplex PCR; TCRdb stores in-frame clones only, minus some. Of about 170,000 clones in the sample, roughly 83% were seen once. Study members were between about 18 and 100 years old and lived in over 20 US regions. The data derive from a study of blood T cell repertoires in COVID-19. V was clipped by 6 bases and J by 10 bases; unmatched bases: 4. CDR1 is MNHEY, CDR2 SVGAGI, per germline. The CDR3 has 14 amino acids. The TCR sequence derives from a woman between 45 and 60 years old who had recovered from COVID-19. The chain employs TRBV6-5 and TRBJ1-6; 12 bases match TRBD1. The material sequenced was PBMCs or T cells enriched from blood (not recorded which). CDR3 in amino acids: CASRVGQGASPLHF. CDR3 nucleotide sequence: TGTGCCAGCAGGGTGGGACAGGGGGCATCACCCCTCCACTTT.